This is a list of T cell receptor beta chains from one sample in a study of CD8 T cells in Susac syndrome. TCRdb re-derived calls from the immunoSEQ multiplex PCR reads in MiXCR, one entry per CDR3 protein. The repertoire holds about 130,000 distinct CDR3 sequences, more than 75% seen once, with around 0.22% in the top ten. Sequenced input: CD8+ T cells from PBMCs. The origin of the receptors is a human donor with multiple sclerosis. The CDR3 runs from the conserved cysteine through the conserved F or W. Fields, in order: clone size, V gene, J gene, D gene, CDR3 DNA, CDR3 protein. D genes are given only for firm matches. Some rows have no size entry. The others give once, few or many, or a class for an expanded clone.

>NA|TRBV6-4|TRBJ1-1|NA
TGTGCCAGCAGTGACTCAACAGGCCCGAACACTGAAGCTTTCTTT
CASSDSTGPNTEAFF
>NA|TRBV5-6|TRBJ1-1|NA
TGTGCCAGCAGCTTGGTGGGGGTAGCAGCTTTCTTT
CASSLVGVAAFF
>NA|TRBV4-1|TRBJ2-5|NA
TGCGCCAGCAGCCAAGAGGAAGGAGAGACCCAGTACTTC
CASSQEEGETQYF
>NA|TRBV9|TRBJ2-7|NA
TGTGCCAGCAGCGTAGCTGACGCATCCTACGAGCAGTACTTC
CASSVADASYEQYF
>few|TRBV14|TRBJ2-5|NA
TGTGCCAGCAGCCAAGGAGGGGAAGAGACCCAGTACTTC
CASSQGGEETQYF
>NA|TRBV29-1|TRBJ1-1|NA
TGCAGCGCTGGCCCGGACTGGAACACTGAAGCTTTCTTT
CSAGPDWNTEAFF
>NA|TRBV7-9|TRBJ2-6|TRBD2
TGTGCCAGCAGTTCACTCACTAGCGGGAGGGCCGAGGTCCTGACTTTC
CASSSLTSGRAEVLTF
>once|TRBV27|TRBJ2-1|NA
TGTGCCAGCAGTCCCTTCTCCGGATCAGGCGAGCAGTTCTTC
CASSPFSGSGEQFF
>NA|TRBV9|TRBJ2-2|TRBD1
TGTGCCAGCAGCGGACCCTCGGACAGGGGGGACACCGGGGAGCTGTTTTTT
CASSGPSDRGDTGELFF
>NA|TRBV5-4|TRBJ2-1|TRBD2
TGTGCCAGCAGCCCAAAAAGTGGCGGGAGCTTCGATGAGCAGTTCTTC
CASSPKSGGSFDEQFF
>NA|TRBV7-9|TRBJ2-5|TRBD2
TGTGCCAGCAGCCAACCGGGACTAGCCCCCCAAGAGACCCAGTACTTC
CASSQPGLAPQETQYF
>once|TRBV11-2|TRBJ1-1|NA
TGTGCCAGCGGGTACGGGTGGGCTTTCTTT
CASGYGWAFF
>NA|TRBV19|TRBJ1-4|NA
TGTGCCAGTATAGACCTACAGGGCGGAAAACTGTTTTTT
CASIDLQGGKLFF
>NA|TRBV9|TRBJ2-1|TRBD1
TGTGCCAGCAGCCCGACCCCCGGGACAGGGGGCCAGCAGTTCTTC
CASSPTPGTGGQQFF
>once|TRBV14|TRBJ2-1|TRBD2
TGTGCCAGCAGCCCATTACTAGCGGGGTCCTACAATGAGCAGTTCTTC
CASSPLLAGSYNEQFF